This T cell receptor (beta chain) was identified during a study of T cells in women clearing cervical HPV infection. The CDR3 extends over 16 amino acids. CDR1 and CDR2 (germline): SGHVS, FQNEAQ. Comment on this clone: One junction end disagrees with the germline gene, perhaps due to a read error. The missing CDR3 end, 3 residues past where the read stops, is filled in from the germline J gene. This same CDR3 is encoded by further DNA sequences in the sample.

Libraries were prepared by immunoSEQ multiplex PCR; TCRdb keeps only in-frame clonotypes and omits some of them. Its listing shows some 20,000 clones. The sequencing input was blood buffy coat. V gene TRBV7-8 combines with J gene TRBJ1-3; 7 positions match TRBD1. The clonotype comes from a woman aged 18-70 years with a cervical HPV16 infection that either progressed to CIN3+ or cleared (not recorded which). The CDR3 spells CASSLRTGVTGNTIYF. The covered CDR3 bases are TGTGCCAGCAGCCTACGAACAGGGGTTACCGGAAACACA.